What follows are 32 T cell receptor beta chains derived from one specimen sequenced in a study of tumor-infiltrating lymphocytes in primary liver carcinoma (TCRdb year 2017). The instrument given in TCRdb is Illumina HiSeq 2500. Starting from around 500 ng total RNA, TCRbeta-specific cDNA was produced by reverse transcription with a constant-region primer and ProtoScript II reverse transcriptase. Three nested multiplex PCR rounds, following a slightly modified ARM-PCR procedure, were used to build the TCRbeta libraries. Each of the first two PCR rounds ran for approximately 10 cycles using multiplex TRBV1-TRBV30 forward primers together with a Cbeta reverse primer. Clones were called with MiXCR by TCRdb after fastp trimmed the public reads at Q25, and only in-frame beta chains were retained. Duplicate CDR3 protein sequences are folded into a single record with the most common DNA and genes. Within this sample are around 120,000 distinct CDR3 sequences, with approximately 70% of them counted one time only. Of the sample, around 8.5% is held by the ten largest clones.

Without any cell sorting, total RNA and DNA were extracted together from around 18-30 mg of bulk tissue using the AllPrep DNA/RNA mini kit. Sequenced sample: liver tumor tissue from sampling region 1. The sample's cell subset or site, from its label and the paper: tumor region T1, superior pole. The receptors here all came from a woman in her sixties or seventies with primary liver carcinoma and hepatitis B virus infection.

This clonotype was recorded a few times. A read error may explain this, as a much larger clone is one base away. In DNA form, the CDR3 reads TGCGGCGTTGAAGGGAGGCTATACAATGAGCAGTTCTTC. Protein sequence: CGVEGRLYNEQFF. The gene calls are TRBV29-1 and TRBJ2-1, with D tentatively TRBD2 (6 bases). There are 13 residues in the CDR3. Germline lookup yields CDR1 SQVTM and CDR2 ANQGSEA.

As concerns this clonotype: This sequence may be a read error, since a much larger clone differs from it by one base. The genes are TRBV29-1 and TRBJ2-3; either TRBD1 or TRBD2 may fit D (5 bases each). Trimming stripped 6 bases from V and 7 bases from J, with 17 bases between. This CDR3 is built from 13 residues. Germline V gene data show CDR1 as SQVTM and CDR2 as ANQGSEA. CDR3 sequence (DNA): TGCAGCGTCGGGGCCATCAAGCAAAATACGCAGTATTTT. It encodes CSVGAIKQNTQYF.

There are a few counts of this clonotype. The CDR3, as DNA: TGTGCCAGCAGTGACCCAGGGTCGGGTGGCTACACCTTC. Translated, it gives CASSDPGSGGYTF. The chain uses TRBV6-4 and TRBJ1-2; TRBD1 is a possible D gene (5 bases). Trimming pared 2 bases from V and 7 bases from J, leaving 11 bases between. Germline V gives CDR1 MRHNA, CDR2 SNTAGT. The CDR3 has 13 residues.

This clonotype was counted once. The missing conserved phenylalanine or tryptophan at the end of this CDR3 makes a read error likely. The chain has TRBV11-2 and TRBJ2-2, with a tentative D call TRBD2 (6 bases). Germline CDR1 and CDR2: SGHAT and FQNNGV. The CDR3 sequence is 15 residues long. The CDR3 DNA reads as TGTGCCAGCAGCTTATTTGGGGGGAACACCTGGGAACTGTTTCTT. It yields the protein CASSLFGGNTWELFL.

This clonotype was seen only a few times. A single base separates this from a much larger clone, so it may be a read error. This chain uses TRBV12-3 or TRBV12-4 with TRBJ1-4; perhaps TRBD1 as D (6 bases). The CDR3 consists of 14 residues. CDR3 residues: CASRKTGGKERLFF. Here the CDR3 DNA reads TGTGCCAGCAGGAAGACAGGTGGCAAAGAAAGACTGTTTTTT.

This clonotype was seen a few times. This chain connects TRBV7-8 to TRBJ2-3; 8 nucleotides align to TRBD1. Trimming removed 3 bases from V and 4 bases from J; junction bases left unmatched: 6. Germline loops: CDR1 SGHVS, CDR2 FQNEAQ. The CDR3 loop spans 15 amino acids. CDR3 coding DNA: TGTGCCAGCAGCTTCCCAGGGGGCTGGGCAGATACGCAGTATTTT. Its translation: CASSFPGGWADTQYF.

Turning to this clonotype: A much larger clone differs by one base, so this may be a read error. The chain has TRBV12-3 or TRBV12-4 and TRBJ2-3; a weak D match, TRBD2 (6 bases). Trimming took off 7 bases at V and 2 bases at J, with 10 bases between the two ends. The length of the CDR3 is 13 residues. CDR3 in DNA: TGTGCCAGCACGGGGGACGCCACAGATACGCAGTATTTT. This gives the protein CASTGDATDTQYF.

This clonotype was found a few times. This may stem from a read error, because a much larger clone lies one nucleotide away. This chain connects TRBV29-1 to TRBJ2-5; D is undetermined. The CDR3 has 13 amino acids. Trimming took off 6 bases at V and 7 bases at J, with 18 bases between the two ends. Germline V gives CDR1 SQVTM, CDR2 ANQGSEA. The CDR3 spells CSVGPLGKGTQYF. In DNA, the CDR3 is TGCAGCGTGGGCCCTCTAGGGAAAGGGACCCAGTACTTC.

This clonotype was recorded a few times. The V and J genes are TRBV20-1 and TRBJ1-1; D perhaps matches TRBD1 (5 bases). CDR1 is DFQATT and CDR2 is SNEGSKA in the germline V gene (reference sequence). The V end lost 6 bases, the J end lost 3 bases, and 17 bases lay between the germline ends. The CDR3 is 14 amino acids. The CDR3 region is CSALGRKRDTEAFF. As DNA, the CDR3 is TGCAGTGCCCTGGGGCGCAAAAGGGACACTGAAGCTTTCTTT.

In the case of this clonotype: Because the CDR3 is missing its conserved closing phenylalanine or tryptophan, this is likely a read error. The limits of the CDR3 on the DNA are not certain, so only TCRdb's listed CDR3 is given. J is TRBJ2-3 and V is TRBV11-1; the D call TRBD2 from the table was never checked on the DNA. Germline CDR1 is SGHAT and CDR2 is FQDESV (reference sequence). The CDR3 length is 14 residues, termini included. The chain's CDR3 is CAIGLRQRAGESHI.

In regard to this clonotype: This clone may be a read error of a much larger clone one base away. This sequence joins TRBV29-1 and TRBJ2-3, with no clear D. Germline loops: CDR1 SQVTM, CDR2 ANQGSEA. This CDR3 is 12 amino acids long. CDR3 sequence: CSVVDNTDTHYF. The CDR3 bases are TGCAGCGTCGTAGACAACACAGATACGCACTATTTT.

About this clonotype itself: Lacking the conserved final phenylalanine or tryptophan, this CDR3 likely reflects a read error. The chain links TRBV29-1 to TRBJ2-7, with no clear D. There are 12 residues in the CDR3. Germline CDR1 SQVTM, CDR2 ANQGSEA. DNA for the CDR3: TGCAGCGCTGAAGGGTCCTTTGGCGAGCAGTACTCC. Its protein is CSAEGSFGEQYS.

The chain employs TRBV28 and TRBJ2-2; possibly TRBD1 or TRBD2 for D (7 bases each). Trimming removed 10 bases from V and 6 bases from J, with 21 bases in between. Germline V gene data show CDR1 as MDHEN and CDR2 as SYDVKM. This CDR3 has 15 amino acids. The CDR3 sequence: CATAPGLGGAGELFF. CDR3 in DNA: TGTGCCACCGCCCCAGGACTAGGGGGCGCCGGGGAGCTGTTTTTT.

The chain carries TRBV11-2 and TRBJ2-1, with a weak D call TRBD2 (5 bases). The V and J ends lost 6 bases and 5 bases respectively, with 17 bases between them. This CDR3 region has 15 residues. CDR1 is SGHAT and CDR2 is FQNNGV in the germline V gene. The CDR3 region has the DNA TGTGCCAGCAGACTAGGGATAGCGTTCGACAATGAGCAGTTCTTC. This translates into CASRLGIAFDNEQFF.

The gene calls are TRBV28 and TRBJ2-1; 8 bases align to TRBD1. CDR3 length equals 17 residues. J gave up 3 bases and V 5 bases, and 12 bases lay outside the gene matches. The germline gives CDR1 MDHEN, CDR2 SYDVKM. The CDR3 is CASSTPGGASIYNEQFF. In DNA, the CDR3 is TGTGCCAGCAGTACACCAGGGGGCGCTAGTATCTACAATGAGCAGTTCTTC.

This clonotype was recorded once. It may be a read error: a sequence one base away is much more abundant. The rearrangement joins TRBV4-1 to TRBJ1-3; the D gene is possibly TRBD1 (5 bases). Germline CDR1 MGHRA, CDR2 YSYEKL. The CDR3 is 16 amino acids. CDR3 loop: CASSQEAGRSGSTIYF. In DNA form, the CDR3 reads TGCGCCAGCAGCCAAGAAGCAGGGCGCTCTGGAAGCACCATATATTTT.

Concerning this clonotype: Germline is not matched at one junction end, which may reflect a read error. The chain uses TRBV5-6 and TRBJ2-1, with unresolved D. This CDR3 is 16 amino acids long. CDR1 is SGHDT and CDR2 is YYEEEE in the germline V gene. The chain's CDR3 is CTSWIKGGRSYNEQFF. Here the CDR3 DNA reads TGTACCAGCTGGATCAAGGGTGGCCGGAGCTACAATGAGCAGTTCTTC.

J is TRBJ1-2 and V is TRBV28; no clear D gene. Germline CDR1 MDHEN, CDR2 SYDVKM. The ends were cut back, 6 bases at V and 1 base at J, with 9 bases in the middle. The CDR3 sequence is 13 residues long. The CDR3 region has the DNA TGTGCCAGCAGACATGACATTAACTATGGCTACACCTTC. Translation: CASRHDINYGYTF.

The rearrangement joins TRBV7-3 to TRBJ2-1; possibly TRBD2 for D (5 bases). The germline CDR1 and CDR2 sequences are SGHTA and FQGTGA. This CDR3 spans 17 amino acids. The V end was cut by 4 bases, the J end by 5 bases, with 21 bases between. The CDR3 is CASSSLGGIGMNNEQFF. Written as DNA, the CDR3 is TGTGCCAGCAGCTCGCTCGGTGGGATCGGGATGAACAATGAGCAGTTCTTC.

Comment on this clonotype: It may be a read error: a sequence one base away is much more abundant. This CDR3 fails to terminate in the conserved phenylalanine or tryptophan, so it likely reflects a read error. The chain couples TRBV6-5 to TRBJ2-2; D is perhaps TRBD2 (6 bases). This CDR3 contains 16 residues. Germline lookup yields CDR1 MNHEY and CDR2 SVGAGI. The V end was cut by 10 bases, the J end by 0 bases, with 18 bases between. The CDR3 nucleotides read TGTGCCACCCGACCGGGACTCCAAACGAACACCGGGGAGCTGTTTGTT. It encodes CATRPGLQTNTGELFV.

Turning to this clonotype: The junction departs from the called germline gene at one end, perhaps through a read error. The V and J genes are TRBV28 and TRBJ2-4; D call uncertain. The CDR3 contains 15 residues. CDR1 and CDR2 (germline): MDHEN, SYDVKM. CDR3 DNA: TGTGCCAGCAGCACTCTTAAGGTAGCCGAAAACATTCAGTACTTC. This sequence encodes CASSTLKVAENIQYF.

Worth noting for this clonotype: One end of the junction does not line up with germline, which may come from a read error. The chain uses TRBV11-1 and TRBJ1-1, with D hard to call. The CDR3 loop spans 14 amino acids. The germline CDR1 and CDR2 sequences are SGHAT and FQDESV (reference sequence). This CDR3 is CTSRSRLQNTEAFF. The CDR3 DNA follows: TGTACCAGCAGGTCGAGACTGCAGAACACTGAAGCTTTCTTT.

Regarding this clonotype: At one end the junction does not follow the germline gene, possibly because of a read error. The chain recombines TRBV11-2 with TRBJ2-3; D possibly corresponds to TRBD1 (5 bases). The CDR3 extends over 15 amino acids. The germline CDR1 and CDR2 sequences are SGHAT and FQNNGV. CDR3 in DNA: TGTGCCAGTAGCTTAGATCTAGATAATACAGGTGCGCAGTATTTT. It yields the protein CASSLDLDNTGAQYF.

In this sample, this clonotype turned up a few times. Relative to the germline gene, one junction end is altered; a read error may explain this. This chain connects TRBV28 to TRBJ1-5, with D tentatively TRBD1 (5 bases). The germline V gene encodes CDR1 MDHEN and CDR2 SYDVKM. The CDR3 is 12 amino acids. The CDR3 here is CVSTSTGPIWHF. The CDR3 DNA follows: TGTGTCAGCACTTCCACGGGACCCATCTGGCATTTT. Based on the CDR3 plus reference TRBV28 and TRBJ1-5, the full variable domain is DVKVTQSSRYLVKRTGEKVFLECVQDMDHENMFWYRQDPGLGLRLIYFSYDVKMKEKGDIPEGYSVSREKKERFSLILESASTNQTSMYLCVSTSTGPIWHFGDGTRLSIL.

Worth noting for this clonotype: The junction and the germline gene differ at one end; a read error may be behind it. V is TRBV5-1 and J is TRBJ1-1; D unclear. CDR3 length: 17 amino acids. CDR1 and CDR2 (germline): SGHRS, YFSETQ. This CDR3 is CASILERGINLNTEAFF. CDR3 in DNA: TGCGCCAGCATCTTGGAGCGGGGTATAAATCTGAACACTGAAGCTTTCTTT.

As regards this clonotype: At one boundary the junction diverges from the germline segment, which might be a read error. The chain is built from TRBV11-1 and TRBJ2-7; TRBD1 matches at 7 bases. CDR1 and CDR2 from the germline V gene are SGHAT and FQDESV (reference sequence). This CDR3 is built from 13 residues. The CDR3 DNA follows: TGTACCAGCAGCTTTGGGGACAGCTACGAACAGTACTTC. Translated, it gives CTSSFGDSYEQYF.

The genes are TRBV6-5 and TRBJ2-5; 9 bases line up with TRBD1. Germline V gene sequence: CDR1 MNHEY, CDR2 SVGAGI. The CDR3 runs to 16 residues. V shed 2 bases and J 2 bases; nucleotides not matched to a gene: 6. The CDR3 region is CASSYALGQGQETQYF. The CDR3 coding sequence is TGTGCCAGCAGTTACGCACTGGGACAGGGTCAAGAGACCCAGTACTTC.

Concerning this clonotype itself: One end of the junction fails to match germline, which may point to a read error. This chain joins TRBV11-2 and TRBJ2-7; 7 nucleotides align to TRBD1. Looked up from germline, CDR1 is SGHAT and CDR2 is FQNNGV. CDR3 length equals 14 residues. CDR3 loop: CVSGHRDSPYEQHF. CDR3 DNA: TGTGTCAGCGGCCACCGGGACAGCCCCTACGAGCAGCACTTC.

As for this clonotype: The junction differs from germline at one of its ends, possibly a read error. This rearrangement joins TRBV11-3 to TRBJ2-3; D unresolved. The germline V gene encodes CDR1 SGHNT and CDR2 YENEEA. The length of the CDR3 is 12 residues. The CDR3 is CANSLRWDTKYF. The CDR3 nucleotides are TGTGCCAACAGCTTACGGTGGGATACGAAGTATTTT.

About this clonotype itself: An end of the junction differs from the germline gene, which may be a read error. The rearrangement uses TRBV6-5 and TRBJ2-3; D possibly corresponds to TRBD2 (6 bases). CDR1 is MNHEY and CDR2 is SVGAGI in the germline V gene. The CDR3 sequence is 16 residues long. The CDR3, as DNA: TGTGACAGCAGGTATCTCCGGGACTCCCGCACAGATACGCGGTATTTT. This sequence encodes CDSRYLRDSRTDTRYF.

For this clonotype: One end of the junction does not line up with germline, which may come from a read error. The gene calls are TRBV6-5 and TRBJ1-5; the match to TRBD1 covers 7 bases. This CDR3 is 15 amino acids long. CDR1 is MNHEY and CDR2 is SVGAGI in the germline V gene. This CDR3 reads CASSRGFYSNQPQHF. The CDR3 DNA is TGTGCCAGCAGCAGGGGGTTTTATAGCAATCAGCCCCAGCACTTT.

This clonotype showed up just a few times. The chain couples TRBV18 to TRBJ2-7; D may correspond to TRBD1 or TRBD2 (5 bases each). In germline, CDR1 is KGHSH, CDR2 LQKENI. V dropped 6 bases and J dropped 3 bases, with 9 bases sitting between them. This CDR3 spans 12 amino acids. Here the CDR3 DNA reads TGTGCCAGCTCCGGGACCGGCTACGAGCAGTACTTC. This gives the protein CASSGTGYEQYF.